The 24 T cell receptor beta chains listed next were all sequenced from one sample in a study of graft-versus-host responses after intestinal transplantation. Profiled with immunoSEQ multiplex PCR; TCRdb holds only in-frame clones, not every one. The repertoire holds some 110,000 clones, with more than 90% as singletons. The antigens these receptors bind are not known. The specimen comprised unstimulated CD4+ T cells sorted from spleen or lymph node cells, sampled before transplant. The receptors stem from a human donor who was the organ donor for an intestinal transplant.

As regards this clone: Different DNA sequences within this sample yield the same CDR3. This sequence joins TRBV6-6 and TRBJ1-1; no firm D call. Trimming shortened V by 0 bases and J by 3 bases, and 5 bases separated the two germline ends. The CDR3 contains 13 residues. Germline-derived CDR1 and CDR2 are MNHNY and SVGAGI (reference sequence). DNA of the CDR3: TGTGCCAGCAGTTACTCGAGGGACACTGAAGCTTTCTTT. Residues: CASSYSRDTEAFF.

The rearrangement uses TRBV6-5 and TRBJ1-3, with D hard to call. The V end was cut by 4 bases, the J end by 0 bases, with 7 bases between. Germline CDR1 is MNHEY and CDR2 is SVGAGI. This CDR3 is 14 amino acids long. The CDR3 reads CASSSPVSGNTIYF. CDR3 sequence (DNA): TGTGCCAGCAGTTCCCCAGTCTCTGGAAACACCATATATTTT.

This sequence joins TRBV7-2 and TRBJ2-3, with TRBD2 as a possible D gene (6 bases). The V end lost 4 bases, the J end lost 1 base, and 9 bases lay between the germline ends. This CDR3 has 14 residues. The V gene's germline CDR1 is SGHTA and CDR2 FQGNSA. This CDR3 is CASSSSSGTDTQYF. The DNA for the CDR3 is TGTGCCAGCAGCTCATCTAGCGGCACAGATACGCAGTATTTT.

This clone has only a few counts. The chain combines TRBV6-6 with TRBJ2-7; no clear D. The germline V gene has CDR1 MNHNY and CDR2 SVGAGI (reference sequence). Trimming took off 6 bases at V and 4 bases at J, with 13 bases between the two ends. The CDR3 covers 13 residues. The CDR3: CASSSNSLYEQYF. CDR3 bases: TGTGCCAGCAGCTCAAACTCCCTTTACGAGCAGTACTTC.

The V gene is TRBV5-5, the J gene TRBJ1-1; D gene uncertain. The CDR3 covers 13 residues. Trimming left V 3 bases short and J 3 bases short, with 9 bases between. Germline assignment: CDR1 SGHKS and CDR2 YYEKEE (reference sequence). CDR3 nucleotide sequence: TGTGCCAGCAGCTCCGGAAGGTACACTGAAGCTTTCTTT. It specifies CASSSGRYTEAFF.

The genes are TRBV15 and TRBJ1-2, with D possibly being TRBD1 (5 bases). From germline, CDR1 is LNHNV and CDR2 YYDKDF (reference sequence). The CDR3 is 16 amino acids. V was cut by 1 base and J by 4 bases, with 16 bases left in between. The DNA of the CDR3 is TGTGCCACCAGCAGAGTAACAGGCCAGGCACCCTATGGCTACACCTTC. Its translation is CATSRVTGQAPYGYTF.

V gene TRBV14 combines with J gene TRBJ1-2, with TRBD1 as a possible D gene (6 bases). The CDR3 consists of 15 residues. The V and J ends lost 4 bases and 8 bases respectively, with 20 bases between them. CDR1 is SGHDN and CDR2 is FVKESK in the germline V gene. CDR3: CASSPRQVGVRGYTF. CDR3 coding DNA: TGTGCCAGCAGCCCCCGACAGGTGGGGGTTCGGGGCTACACCTTC. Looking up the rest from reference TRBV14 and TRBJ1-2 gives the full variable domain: EAGVTQFPSHSVIEKGQTVTLRCDPISGHDNLYWYRRVMGKEIKFLLHFVKESKQDESGMPNNRFLAERTGGTYSTLKVQPAELEDSGVYFCASSPRQVGVRGYTFGSGTRLTVV.

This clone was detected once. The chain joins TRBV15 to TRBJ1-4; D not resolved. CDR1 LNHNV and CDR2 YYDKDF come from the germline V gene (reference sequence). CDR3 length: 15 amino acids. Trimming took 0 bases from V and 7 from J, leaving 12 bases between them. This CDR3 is CATSRDSPGFEKLFF. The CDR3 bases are TGTGCCACCAGCAGAGATTCTCCGGGTTTTGAAAAACTGTTTTTT.

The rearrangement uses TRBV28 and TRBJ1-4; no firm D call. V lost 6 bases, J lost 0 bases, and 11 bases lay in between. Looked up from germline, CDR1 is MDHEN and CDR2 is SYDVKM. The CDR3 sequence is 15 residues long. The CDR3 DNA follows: TGTGCCAGCAGCCTTAACCATGCAACTAATGAAAAACTGTTTTTT. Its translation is CASSLNHATNEKLFF.

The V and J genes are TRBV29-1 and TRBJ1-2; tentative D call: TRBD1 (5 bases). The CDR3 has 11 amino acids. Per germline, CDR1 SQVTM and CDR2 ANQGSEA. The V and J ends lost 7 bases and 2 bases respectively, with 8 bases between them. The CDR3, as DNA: TGCAGCGCCGGGGACAACTATGGCTACACCTTC. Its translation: CSAGDNYGYTF. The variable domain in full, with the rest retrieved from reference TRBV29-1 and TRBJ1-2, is SAVISQKPSRDICQRGTSLTIQCQVDSQVTMMFWYRQQPGQSLTLIATANQGSEATYESGFVIDKFPISRPNLTFSTLTVSNMSPEDSSIYLCSAGDNYGYTFGSGTRLTVV.

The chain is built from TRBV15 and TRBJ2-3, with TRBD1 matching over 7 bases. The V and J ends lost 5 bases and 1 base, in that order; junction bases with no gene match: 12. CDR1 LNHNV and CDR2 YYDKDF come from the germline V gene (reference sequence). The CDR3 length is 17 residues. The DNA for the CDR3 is TGTGCCACCAGCCCCACGACAGGGTTCATTCGCACAGATACGCAGTATTTT. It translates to CATSPTTGFIRTDTQYF.

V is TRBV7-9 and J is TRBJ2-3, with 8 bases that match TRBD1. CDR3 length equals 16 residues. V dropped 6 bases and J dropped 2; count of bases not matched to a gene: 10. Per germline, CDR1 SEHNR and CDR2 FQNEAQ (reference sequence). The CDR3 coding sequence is TGTGCCAGCAGTCCAGACAGGGGAATGGCCACAGATACGCAGTATTTT. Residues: CASSPDRGMATDTQYF.

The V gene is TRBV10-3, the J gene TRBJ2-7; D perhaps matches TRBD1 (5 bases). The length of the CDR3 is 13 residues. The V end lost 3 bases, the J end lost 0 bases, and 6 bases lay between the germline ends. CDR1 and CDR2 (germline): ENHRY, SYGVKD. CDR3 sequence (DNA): TGTGCCATCAGTGACCAGGGCTCCTACGAGCAGTACTTC. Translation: CAISDQGSYEQYF.

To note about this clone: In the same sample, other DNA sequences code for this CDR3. CDR3 sequence reads: CASSLGLAGGADTQYF. The CDR3 DNA follows: TGTGCCAGCAGCTTAGGGCTAGCGGGAGGCGCAGATACGCAGTATTTT. The chain has TRBV7-2 and TRBJ2-3; 11 bases are a match to TRBD2. The V segment lost 1 base and the J segment 4 bases; nucleotides outside the gene matches: 4. Germline loops: CDR1 SGHTA, CDR2 FQGNSA. This CDR3 has 16 residues.

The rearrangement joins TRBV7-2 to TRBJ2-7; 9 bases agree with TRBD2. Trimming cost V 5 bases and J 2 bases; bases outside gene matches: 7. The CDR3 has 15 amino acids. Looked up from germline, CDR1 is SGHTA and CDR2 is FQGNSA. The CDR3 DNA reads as TGTGCCAGCAGCACCTTAGCGGGAGCCGCCTACGAGCAGTACTTC. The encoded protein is CASSTLAGAAYEQYF.

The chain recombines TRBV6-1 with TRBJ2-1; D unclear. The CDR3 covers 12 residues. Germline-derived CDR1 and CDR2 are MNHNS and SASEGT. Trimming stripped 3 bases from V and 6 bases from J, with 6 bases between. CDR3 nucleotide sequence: TGTGCCAGCAGTGAGGAGCGCAATGAGCAGTTCTTC. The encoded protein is CASSEERNEQFF.

This chain's CDR3 is CASSPRTANYGYTF. DNA for the CDR3: TGTGCCAGCAGTCCCCGGACAGCTAACTATGGCTACACCTTC. The gene calls are TRBV27 and TRBJ1-2, with D tentatively TRBD1 (6 bases). Deletions cut 5 bases from V and 0 bases from J, with 10 bases between. Germline assignment: CDR1 MNHEY and CDR2 SMNVEV (reference sequence). This CDR3 comprises 14 residues.

The CDR3 sequence is CASSPDWGQETQYF. The CDR3 DNA reads TGTGCCAGCAGCCCAGACTGGGGTCAAGAGACCCAGTACTTC. The chain couples TRBV11-1 to TRBJ2-5; D unclear. The CDR3 has 14 residues. Trimming took 5 bases from V and 2 from J, leaving 12 bases between them. Germline CDR1 SGHAT, CDR2 FQDESV (reference sequence).

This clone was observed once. CDR3 loop: CASGSGTGGMNTEAFF. Written as DNA, the CDR3 is TGTGCTAGTGGTTCCGGGACAGGGGGCATGAACACTGAAGCTTTCTTT. This chain links TRBV12-5 with TRBJ1-1; 12 nucleotides line up with TRBD1. This CDR3 contains 16 residues. V gave up 4 bases and J gave up 0 bases; unmatched junction bases: 3. Germline V gene lookup returns CDR1 LGHNT and CDR2 FRNRAP.

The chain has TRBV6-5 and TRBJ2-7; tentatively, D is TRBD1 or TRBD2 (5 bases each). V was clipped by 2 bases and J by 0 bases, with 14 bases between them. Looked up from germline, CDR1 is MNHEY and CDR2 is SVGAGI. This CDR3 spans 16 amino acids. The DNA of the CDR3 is TGTGCCAGCAGTTACGATCGGGACCGATTCTCCTACGAGCAGTACTTC. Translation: CASSYDRDRFSYEQYF.

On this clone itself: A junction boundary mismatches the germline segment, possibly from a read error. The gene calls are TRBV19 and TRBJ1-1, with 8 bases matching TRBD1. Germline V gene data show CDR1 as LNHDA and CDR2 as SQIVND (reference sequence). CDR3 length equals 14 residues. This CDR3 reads CASTFRDRNSEAFF. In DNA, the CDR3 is TGTGCCAGTACATTCCGGGACAGGAACAGTGAAGCTTTCTTT.

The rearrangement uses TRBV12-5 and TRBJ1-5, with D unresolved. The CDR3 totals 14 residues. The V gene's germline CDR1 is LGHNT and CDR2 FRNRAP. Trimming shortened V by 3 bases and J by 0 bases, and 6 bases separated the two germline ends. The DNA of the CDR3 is TGTGCTAGTGGTTTAGGGTATAGCAATCAGCCCCAGCATTTT. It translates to CASGLGYSNQPQHF.

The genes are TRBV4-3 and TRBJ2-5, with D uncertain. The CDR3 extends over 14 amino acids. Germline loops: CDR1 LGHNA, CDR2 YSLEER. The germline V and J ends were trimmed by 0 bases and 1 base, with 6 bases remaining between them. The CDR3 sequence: CASSQDNFQETQYF. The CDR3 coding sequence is TGCGCCAGCAGCCAAGATAACTTCCAAGAGACCCAGTACTTC.

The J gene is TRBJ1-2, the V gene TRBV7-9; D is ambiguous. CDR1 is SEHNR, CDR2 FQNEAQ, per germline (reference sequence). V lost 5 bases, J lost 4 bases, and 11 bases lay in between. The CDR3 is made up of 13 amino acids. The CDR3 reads CASSGEDGYGYTF. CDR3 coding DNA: TGTGCCAGCAGCGGGGAGGACGGCTATGGCTACACCTTC. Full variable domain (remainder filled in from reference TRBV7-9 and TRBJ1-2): DTGVSQNPRHKITKRGQNVTFRCDPISEHNRLYWYRQTLGQGPEFLTYFQNEAQLEKSRLLSDRFSAERPKGSFSTLEIQRTEQGDSAMYLCASSGEDGYGYTFGSGTRLTVV.